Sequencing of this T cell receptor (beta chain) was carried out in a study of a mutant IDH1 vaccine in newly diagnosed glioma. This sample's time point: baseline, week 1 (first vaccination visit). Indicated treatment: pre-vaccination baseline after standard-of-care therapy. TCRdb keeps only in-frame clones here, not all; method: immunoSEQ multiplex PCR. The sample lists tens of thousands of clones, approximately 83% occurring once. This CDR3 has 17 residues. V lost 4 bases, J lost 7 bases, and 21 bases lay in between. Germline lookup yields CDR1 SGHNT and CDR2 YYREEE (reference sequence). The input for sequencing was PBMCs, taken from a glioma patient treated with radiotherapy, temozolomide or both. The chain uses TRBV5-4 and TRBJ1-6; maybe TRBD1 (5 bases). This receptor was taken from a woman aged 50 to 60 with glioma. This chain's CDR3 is CASSRVPIQGSNSPLHF. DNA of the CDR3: TGTGCCAGCAGCCGGGTCCCGATCCAGGGTAGCAATTCACCCCTCCACTTT.